This T cell receptor beta chain was observed in a study of post-analysis software for immune sequencing data. Study overall: Relapsing-remitting, secondary progressive and progressive-relapsing forms of multiple sclerosis all featured among disease courses.

cDNA libraries for TCR beta contained unique molecular identifiers. TCRdb redid the calling of the PCR reads with MiXCR, one entry per CDR3 protein. The repertoire holds about 200,000 distinct CDR3 sequences, with 25% to 30% as singletons. The sequenced sample was blood. This clonotype originated in a girl aged 2 to 17 with multiple sclerosis.

The CDR3 bases are TGCAGCGCCGTAGCAGGGCCCTCCTACAATGAGCAGTACTTC. Encoded protein: CSAVAGPSYNEQYF. The rearrangement uses TRBV29-1 and TRBJ2-7; possible D gene TRBD1, 5 bases. CDR1 and CDR2 from the germline V gene are SQVTM and ANQGSEA. CDR3 length: 14 amino acids. The V and J ends lost 7 bases and 7 bases respectively, with 23 bases between them.